This T cell receptor (beta chain) comes out of a study of T cell responses to AZD1222 COVID-19 vaccine. Libraries were prepared by immunoSEQ multiplex PCR; TCRdb keeps only in-frame clonotypes and omits some of them. The sample contains around 120,000 clones, 92% of which appear only once. This clone was counted once. The receptor was derived from an adult who received the AZD1222 COVID-19 vaccine. The source material was peripheral blood, sampled 28 days after the second AZD1222 dose.

CDR3 region: CASSSQYEQYF. In nucleotides, the CDR3 is TGTGCCAGCAGTTCCCAATACGAGCAGTACTTC. The V gene is TRBV12-3 or TRBV12-4, the J gene TRBJ2-7; D remains unclear. The length of the CDR3 is 11 residues. The germline V and J ends were trimmed by 4 bases and 4 bases, with 5 bases remaining between them.